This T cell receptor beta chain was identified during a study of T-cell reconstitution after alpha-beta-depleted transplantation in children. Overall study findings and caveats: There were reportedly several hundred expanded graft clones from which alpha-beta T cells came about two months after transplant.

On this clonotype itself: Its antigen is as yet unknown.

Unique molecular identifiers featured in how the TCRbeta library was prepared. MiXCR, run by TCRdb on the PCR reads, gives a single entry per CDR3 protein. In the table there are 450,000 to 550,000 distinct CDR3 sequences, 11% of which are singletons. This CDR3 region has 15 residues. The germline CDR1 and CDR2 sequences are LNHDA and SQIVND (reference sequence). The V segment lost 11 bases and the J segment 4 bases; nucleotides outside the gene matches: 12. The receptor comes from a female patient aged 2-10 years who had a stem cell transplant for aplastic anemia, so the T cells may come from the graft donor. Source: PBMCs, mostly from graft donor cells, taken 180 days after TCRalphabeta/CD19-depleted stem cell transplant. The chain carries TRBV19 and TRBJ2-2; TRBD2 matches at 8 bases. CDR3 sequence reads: CASEPAGGFTGELFF. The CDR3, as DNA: TGTGCCTCCGAACCGGCGGGAGGATTCACCGGGGAGCTGTTTTTT.